The sequence of this T cell receptor (beta chain) was determined in a study of early T cells in non-severe SARS-CoV-2 infection. About the study: The input, bulk RNA from unsorted whole blood, was sequenced, and chains were unpaired.

CDR3 length: 14 amino acids. Germline CDR1 reads SQVTM; CDR2 reads ANQGSEA. Trimming took off 0 bases at V and 6 bases at J, with 13 bases between the two ends. Unique molecular identifiers (one per individual cDNA molecule) were attached. MiXCR, applied by TCRdb to the 5' RACE reads, yields one record per CDR3 protein. This table holds approximately 56,000 distinct CDR3 sequences, more than 9% found once. This clonotype has at least ten counts. This sequence joins TRBV29-1 and TRBJ2-3, with D perhaps TRBD2 (7 bases). This clonotype was obtained from an adult who was a healthcare worker with PCR-confirmed SARS-CoV-2 infection or an uninfected control (not recorded which). Material: whole blood. The CDR3 bases are TGCAGCGTTGAAGAGGGGGGGCGGTCGGATACGCAGTATTTT. This encodes CSVEEGGRSDTQYF.